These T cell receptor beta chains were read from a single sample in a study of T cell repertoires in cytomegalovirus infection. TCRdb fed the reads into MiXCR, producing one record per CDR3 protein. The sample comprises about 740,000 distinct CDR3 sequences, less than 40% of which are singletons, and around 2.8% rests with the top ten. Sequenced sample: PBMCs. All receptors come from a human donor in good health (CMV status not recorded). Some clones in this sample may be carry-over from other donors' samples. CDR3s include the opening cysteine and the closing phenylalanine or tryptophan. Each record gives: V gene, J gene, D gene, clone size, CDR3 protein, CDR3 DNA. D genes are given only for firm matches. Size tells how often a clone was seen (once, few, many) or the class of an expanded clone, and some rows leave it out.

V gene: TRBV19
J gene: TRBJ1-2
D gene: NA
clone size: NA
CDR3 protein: CASSIELGRTYGYTF
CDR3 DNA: TGTGCCAGTAGTATAGAACTGGGACGGACCTATGGCTACACCTTC

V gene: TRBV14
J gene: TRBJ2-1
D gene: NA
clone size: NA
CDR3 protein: CASSKLRDKEQFF
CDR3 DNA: TGTGCCAGCAGCAAGTTAAGGGACAAGGAGCAGTTCTTC

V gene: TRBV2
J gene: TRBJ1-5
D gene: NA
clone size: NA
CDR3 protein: CASTPGGGAGQPQHF
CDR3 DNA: TGTGCCAGCACTCCCGGCGGGGGGGCAGGACAGCCCCAGCATTTT

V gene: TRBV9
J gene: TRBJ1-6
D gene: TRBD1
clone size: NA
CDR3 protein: CASSAGGPRNSPLHF
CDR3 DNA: TGTGCCAGCAGCGCAGGGGGACCCAGAAATTCACCCCTCCACTTT

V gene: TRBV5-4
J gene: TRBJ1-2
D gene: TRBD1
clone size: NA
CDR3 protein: CASSWAGTGSYGYTF
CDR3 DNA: TGTGCCAGCAGCTGGGCCGGGACAGGGAGCTATGGCTACACCTTC

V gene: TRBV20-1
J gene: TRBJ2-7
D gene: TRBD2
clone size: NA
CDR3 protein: CSAVLGGNSYEQYF
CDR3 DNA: TGCAGTGCTGTGTTGGGGGGGAACTCCTACGAGCAGTACTTC

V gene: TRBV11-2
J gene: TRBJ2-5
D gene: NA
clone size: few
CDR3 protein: CASSLGPAVDQYF
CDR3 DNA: TGTGCCAGCAGCCTAGGACCGGCGGTAGACCAGTACTTC

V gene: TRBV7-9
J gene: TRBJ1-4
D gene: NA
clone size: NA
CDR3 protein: CASSQRGASANEKLFF
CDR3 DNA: TGTGCCAGCAGCCAGAGGGGCGCGTCGGCTAATGAAAAACTGTTTTTT

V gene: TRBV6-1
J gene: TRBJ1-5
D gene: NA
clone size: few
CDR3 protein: CATTEQVYSNQPQHF
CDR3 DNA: TGTGCCACCACAGAACAGGTTTATAGCAATCAGCCCCAGCATTTT

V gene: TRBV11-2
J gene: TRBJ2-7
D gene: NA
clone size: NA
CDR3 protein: CASSGSVDPTYEQYF
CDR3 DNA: TGTGCCAGCAGCGGGTCGGTAGACCCAACCTACGAGCAGTACTTC

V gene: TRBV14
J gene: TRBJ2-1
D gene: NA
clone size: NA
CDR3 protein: CASSQRERRGPYNEQFF
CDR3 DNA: TGTGCCAGCAGCCAACGAGAGCGGAGGGGGCCCTACAATGAGCAGTTCTTC

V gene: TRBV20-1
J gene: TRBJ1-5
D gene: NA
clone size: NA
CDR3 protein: CSARAGLTQPQHF
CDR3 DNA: TGCAGTGCTAGAGCGGGGTTAACTCAGCCCCAGCATTTT

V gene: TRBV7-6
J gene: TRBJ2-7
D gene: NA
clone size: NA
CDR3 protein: CASSLVDRTPQAEKYF
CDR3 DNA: TGTGCAAGCAGCTTAGTAGATCGGACTCCCCAAGCCGAGAAGTACTTC

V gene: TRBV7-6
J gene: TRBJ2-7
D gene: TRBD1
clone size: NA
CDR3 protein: CASSWRTGAGEQYF
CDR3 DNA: TGTGCCAGCAGCTGGAGGACAGGGGCGGGAGAGCAGTACTTC

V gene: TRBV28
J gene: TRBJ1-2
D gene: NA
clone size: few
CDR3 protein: CASSPWTEQYGYTF
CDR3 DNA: TGTGCCAGCAGTCCATGGACAGAACAGTATGGCTACACCTTC

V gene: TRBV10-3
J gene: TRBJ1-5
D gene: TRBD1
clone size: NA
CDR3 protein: CAISVGGGGQPQHF
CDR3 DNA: TGTGCCATCAGTGTAGGAGGGGGCGGGCAGCCCCAGCATTTT

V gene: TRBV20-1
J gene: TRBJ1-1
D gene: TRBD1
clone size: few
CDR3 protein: CSARDLDRGSGAFF
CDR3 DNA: TGCAGTGCTAGAGATCTTGACAGGGGAAGTGGAGCTTTCTTT

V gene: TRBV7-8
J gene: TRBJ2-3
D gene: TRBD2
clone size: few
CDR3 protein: CASSLNGGGSPYF
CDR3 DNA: TGTGCCAGCAGCTTAAATGGCGGGGGGTCCCCGTATTTT

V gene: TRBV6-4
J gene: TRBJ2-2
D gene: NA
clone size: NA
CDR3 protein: CASSDSLGSGDHGELFF
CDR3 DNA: TGTGCCAGCAGTGACTCATTGGGGTCGGGGGACCACGGGGAGCTGTTTTTT

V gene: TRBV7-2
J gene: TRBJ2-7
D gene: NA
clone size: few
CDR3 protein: CASSLIGGFTYEQYF
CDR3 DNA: TGTGCCAGCAGCTTGATAGGTGGCTTTACCTACGAGCAGTACTTC